This T cell receptor (beta chain) was found in a study of control samples from healthy donors and cancer patients. The method was immunoSEQ multiplex PCR; TCRdb's version includes in-frame clones alone and lacks a portion of them. The sample consists of about 130,000 clones, about 95% of them appearing once. The CDR3 is 14 residues long. The germline V and J ends were trimmed by 3 bases and 2 bases, with 11 bases remaining between them. Germline lookup yields CDR1 SGHRS and CDR2 YFSETQ. The source material was PBMCs. This sequence was found in a man in his sixties with colorectal cancer. The chain employs TRBV5-1 and TRBJ1-1; weak D call: TRBD1 (6 bases). The CDR3 coding sequence is TGCGCCAGCAGCTACCGGACAGATAACACTGAAGCTTTCTTT. It is translated as CASSYRTDNTEAFF.